Below are 28 T cell receptor beta chains sequenced from a single sample in a study of PD-L1 blockade in urothelial cancer. Regarding time point: peripheral blood 6 weeks after treatment start. Some clones are missing from TCRdb's copy, which holds only in-frame ones; the method was immunoSEQ multiplex PCR. Of more than 45,000 clones listed, approximately 80% are singletons. The sequencing here drew on PBMCs, taken around atezolizumab (anti-PD-L1) treatment. These receptors all come from an older man with urothelial cancer.

The chain joins TRBV5-4 to TRBJ2-2; 14 bases line up with TRBD2. CDR1 is SGHNT, CDR2 YYREEE, per germline (reference sequence). The length of the CDR3 is 17 residues. V lost 4 bases and J lost 1; bases outside the gene matches: 3. In DNA, the CDR3 is TGTGCCAGCAGCGAAGGACTAGCGGGAGGGAACACCGGGGAGCTGTTTTTT. This codes for CASSEGLAGGNTGELFF.

The chain combines TRBV7-3 with TRBJ2-5; tentatively, D is TRBD2 (5 bases). Looked up from germline, CDR1 is SGHTA and CDR2 is FQGTGA. V lost 8 bases to trimming and J lost 2 bases, with 15 bases between them. There are 14 residues in the CDR3. CDR3: CASPQRSGQETQYF. The CDR3 DNA sequence: TGTGCCAGCCCTCAAAGAAGCGGACAAGAGACCCAGTACTTC.

This clone showed up many times. V gene TRBV9 combines with J gene TRBJ2-1; possibly TRBD2 for D (6 bases). Germline CDR1 and CDR2: SGDLS and YYNGEE. CDR3 size: 15 residues. The germline V and J ends were trimmed by 0 bases and 4 bases, with 11 bases remaining between them. CDR3 nucleotide sequence: TGTGCCAGCAGCGTAGCCCTAGCGTTATACAATGAGCAGTTCTTC. Its translation is CASSVALALYNEQFF.

This chain joins TRBV19 and TRBJ1-5; 12 positions agree with TRBD1. This CDR3 has 14 amino acids. From germline, CDR1 is LNHDA and CDR2 SQIVND (reference sequence). J lost 5 bases, V lost 9 bases, and 5 bases had no gene match. CDR3 bases: TGTGCCAGCTCCGGGACAGGGGGCGATCAGCCCCAGCATTTT. Translated: CASSGTGGDQPQHF. Variable domain in full (rest from reference TRBV19 and TRBJ1-5): DGGITQSPKYLFRKEGQNVTLSCEQNLNHDAMYWYRQDPGQGLRLIYYSQIVNDFQKGDIAEGYSVSREKKESFPLTVTSAQKNPTAFYLCASSGTGGDQPQHFGDGTRLSIL.

V usage is TRBV7-9 and J usage is TRBJ2-3, with 10 bases lining up with TRBD2. The CDR3 has 17 amino acids. V lost 2 bases and J lost 1; bases outside the gene matches: 6. Germline V lookup: CDR1 SEHNR, CDR2 FQNEAQ (reference sequence). The CDR3 protein is CASSLPGSGRGTDTQYF. As DNA, the CDR3 is TGTGCCAGCAGCTTACCCGGGAGCGGGAGGGGCACAGATACGCAGTATTTT. The full variable domain, completed using reference TRBV7-9 and TRBJ2-3, is DTGVSQNPRHKITKRGQNVTFRCDPISEHNRLYWYRQTLGQGPEFLTYFQNEAQLEKSRLLSDRFSAERPKGSFSTLEIQRTEQGDSAMYLCASSLPGSGRGTDTQYFGPGTRLTVL.

The genes are TRBV30 and TRBJ2-1, with TRBD1 identical over 8 bases. Germline lookup yields CDR1 GTSNPN and CDR2 SVGIG (reference sequence). This CDR3 is built from 14 residues. With V trimmed by 2 bases and J by 8 bases, 8 bases remained unmatched. The CDR3 nucleotides read TGTGCCTGGAGTAAAAGGGCAGGGGGCTATGAGCAGTTCTTC. Translated, it gives CAWSKRAGGYEQFF.

The chain employs TRBV6-5 and TRBJ2-5; TRBD1 agrees at 9 bases. V dropped 6 bases and J dropped 5; count of bases not matched to a gene: 10. Germline CDR1 MNHEY, CDR2 SVGAGI. CDR3 size: 15 residues. The CDR3 reads CASRRGTGIGETQYF. In DNA, the CDR3 is TGTGCCAGCAGAAGGGGGACAGGGATTGGGGAGACCCAGTACTTC.

V usage is TRBV7-9 and J usage is TRBJ2-1, with TRBD2 as a possible D gene (6 bases). The ends were cut back, 5 bases at V and 9 bases at J, with 14 bases in the middle. Germline loops: CDR1 SEHNR, CDR2 FQNEAQ (reference sequence). This CDR3 is built from 13 residues. As DNA, the CDR3 is TGTGCCAGCAGCAAGTTATTGGGGGGTGAGCAGTTCTTC. Its protein is CASSKLLGGEQFF.

This clone has just one count. The V gene is TRBV7-3, the J gene TRBJ2-2; 12 bases agree with TRBD2. This CDR3 region has 14 residues. V lost 6 bases, J lost 6 bases, and 2 bases stayed unmatched. CDR1 is SGHTA, CDR2 FQGTGA, per germline. CDR3 sequence: CASSRLAGAGELFF. The CDR3 region has the DNA TGTGCCAGCAGTAGACTAGCGGGAGCCGGGGAGCTGTTTTTT.

The chain carries TRBV10-3 and TRBJ1-1; D uncertain. Per the germline V gene, CDR1 is ENHRY and CDR2 is SYGVKD. The CDR3 is 13 residues long. The germline V and J ends were trimmed by 2 bases and 6 bases, with 10 bases remaining between them. The CDR3 sequence is CAISEEEGAEAFF. The CDR3 DNA reads TGTGCCATCAGTGAGGAGGAGGGCGCTGAAGCTTTCTTT.

There are a few counts of this clone. CDR3 residues: CASSGVRGQVHGYTF. In DNA form, the CDR3 reads TGTGCCAGCAGTGGAGTCAGGGGGCAAGTTCATGGCTACACCTTC. The chain recombines TRBV2 with TRBJ1-2; 8 bases align to TRBD1. The CDR3 runs 15 residues. V lost 4 bases, J lost 6 bases, and 10 bases stayed unmatched. The V gene's germline CDR1 is SNHLY and CDR2 FYNNEI.

The V call is TRBV2, the J call TRBJ2-7; 9 bases match TRBD2. Germline lookup yields CDR1 SNHLY and CDR2 FYNNEI. The CDR3 length is 14 residues. Unmatched junction bases numbered 4, after V lost 6 bases and J lost 1 base. The CDR3 reads CASRREGQSYEQYF. CDR3 DNA: TGTGCCAGCAGGCGGGAGGGACAGTCCTACGAGCAGTACTTC.

The chain uses TRBV6-5 and TRBJ1-2; TRBD1 matches at 7 bases. V lost 0 bases to trimming and J lost 9 bases; unmatched junction nucleotides: 7. The CDR3 extends over 14 amino acids. CDR1 and CDR2 (germline): MNHEY, SVGAGI. CDR3 coding DNA: TGTGCCAGCAGTTACTCGAAAGGGGGCGCGAGCTACACCTTC. Its protein product is CASSYSKGGASYTF.

Concerning this clone itself: A junction end diverges from the germline sequence, so it may reflect a read error. CDR3 residues: CASTLPRGSYGQYF. CDR3 DNA sequence: TGTGCCAGCACCCTCCCCCGCGGATCCTACGGGCAGTACTTC. The chain is built from TRBV27 and TRBJ2-7; D remains ambiguous. Germline lookup yields CDR1 MNHEY and CDR2 SMNVEV (reference sequence). This CDR3 region has 14 residues.

In its sample, this clone was seen a few times. The chain has TRBV5-1 and TRBJ2-5; D may be TRBD2 (6 bases). The CDR3 runs to 14 residues. The V gene lost 4 bases and the J gene lost 7 bases, with 17 bases spanning the gap. Germline V CDR1 and CDR2: SGHRS, YFSETQ. CDR3: CASSPGLSGGTQYF. CDR3 DNA: TGCGCCAGCAGCCCGGGACTTTCCGGGGGGACCCAGTACTTC.

The rearrangement uses TRBV5-4 and TRBJ2-5; 7 nucleotides match TRBD1. Trimming took 0 bases from V and 4 from J; bases not matched to a gene: 9. The CDR3 is 16 residues long. CDR1 is SGHNT and CDR2 is YYREEE in the germline V gene (reference sequence). Here the CDR3 reads CASSLGTGVVAETQYF. The CDR3 coding sequence is TGTGCCAGCAGCTTGGGCACAGGGGTTGTAGCAGAGACCCAGTACTTC.

A few counts support this clone. This rearrangement joins TRBV15 to TRBJ2-5; possible D gene TRBD2, 5 bases. The germline V and J ends were trimmed by 0 bases and 5 bases, with 10 bases remaining between them. The germline CDR1 and CDR2 sequences are LNHNV and YYDKDF (reference sequence). The CDR3 has 14 residues. CDR3 DNA sequence: TGTGCCACCAGCAGAGATCGAAGGGAGGAGACCCAGTACTTC. It translates to CATSRDRREETQYF.

The V gene is TRBV7-8, the J gene TRBJ2-7; D is possibly TRBD1 (6 bases). V was cut by 3 bases and J by 3 bases, with 15 bases left in between. Germline CDR1 is SGHVS and CDR2 is FQNEAQ. The CDR3 extends over 15 amino acids. CDR3 bases: TGTGCCAGCAGCTTTACAGCCGGGACATACTACGAGCAGTACTTC. It specifies CASSFTAGTYYEQYF.

Concerning this clone itself: Relative to the germline gene, one junction end is altered; a read error may explain this. The rearrangement joins TRBV30 to TRBJ1-1, with TRBD1 matching 8 bases. The CDR3 is 16 residues long. CDR1 is GTSNPN, CDR2 SVGIG, per germline (reference sequence). CDR3 sequence: CAWSGGETGVNTEAFF. The CDR3 nucleotides are TGTGCCTGGAGTGGGGGCGAGACAGGGGTGAATACTGAAGCTTTCTTT.

The chain is built from TRBV5-4 and TRBJ2-3; possible D gene TRBD2, 5 bases. The germline V gene encodes CDR1 SGHNT and CDR2 YYREEE (reference sequence). This CDR3 is 13 amino acids long. The ends were cut back, 4 bases at V and 3 bases at J, with 9 bases in the middle. The CDR3 DNA sequence: TGTGCCAGCAGCCCGAGGGCAACAGATACGCAGTATTTT. Its protein is CASSPRATDTQYF.

The chain joins TRBV10-1 to TRBJ2-5; TRBD1 agrees at 8 bases. Germline V gives CDR1 WNHNN, CDR2 SYGVQD (reference sequence). Trimming cost V 0 bases and J 5 bases; bases outside gene matches: 8. The CDR3 is 16 amino acids. The CDR3 sequence: CASSESLTGARETQYF. For the CDR3, the DNA is TGCGCCAGCAGTGAGTCCCTGACAGGGGCGCGGGAGACCCAGTACTTC.

The chain links TRBV28 to TRBJ1-2; 7 bases are shared with TRBD1. CDR1 MDHEN and CDR2 SYDVKM come from the germline V gene. The CDR3 spans 13 residues. Losses at the gene ends were 8 bases for V and 5 bases for J; bases not matched to a gene: 8. The CDR3 sequence is CASETGAEYGYTF. The CDR3 DNA follows: TGTGCCAGCGAAACAGGGGCCGAATATGGCTACACCTTC.

The rearrangement uses TRBV27 and TRBJ2-3; possible D gene TRBD2, 5 bases. Trimming left V 3 bases short and J 0 bases short, with 16 bases between. The CDR3 is 17 residues long. Germline-derived CDR1 and CDR2 are MNHEY and SMNVEV (reference sequence). This CDR3 is CASSFLWESTSTDTQYF. In nucleotides, the CDR3 is TGTGCCAGCAGTTTTCTGTGGGAGTCGACTAGCACAGATACGCAGTATTTT.

The chain joins TRBV10-2 to TRBJ2-2; D is ambiguous. The CDR3 length is 13 residues. Germline values: CDR1 WSHSY, CDR2 SAAADI. Trimming took off 7 bases at V and 3 bases at J, with 9 bases between the two ends. CDR3 DNA: TGCGCCAGCAACCTCTTAGACACCGGGGAGCTGTTTTTT. This translates into CASNLLDTGELFF.

The chain has TRBV28 and TRBJ2-7; tentatively, D is TRBD2 (6 bases). Germline CDR1 reads MDHEN; CDR2 reads SYDVKM. V gave up 4 bases and J gave up 5 bases, with 18 bases separating them. CDR3 length: 15 amino acids. CDR3 nucleotide sequence: TGTGCCAGCAGTTCTGACACCGGCGGGGCCCACGAGCAGTACTTC. It translates to CASSSDTGGAHEQYF.

This clone was recorded once. The CDR3 region is CAWSTLGPDTQYF. CDR3 DNA: TGTGCCTGGAGTACACTGGGCCCTGATACGCAGTATTTT. The chain recombines TRBV30 with TRBJ2-3; no reliable D call. This CDR3 has 13 amino acids. In germline, CDR1 is GTSNPN, CDR2 SVGIG (reference sequence). V was pared by 2 bases and J by 6 bases, with 12 bases between.

The chain is built from TRBV28 and TRBJ2-5, with 8 bases identical to TRBD2. Trimming took 8 bases from V and 6 from J; bases not matched to a gene: 11. Germline V CDR1 and CDR2: MDHEN, SYDVKM. CDR3 length: 14 amino acids. CDR3 coding DNA: TGTGCCAGCGGACCGGGACTAGGAGGGAAGACCCAGTACTTC. Its translation is CASGPGLGGKTQYF. The full variable domain, rest sourced from reference TRBV28 and TRBJ2-5, is DVKVTQSSRYLVKRTGEKVFLECVQDMDHENMFWYRQDPGLGLRLIYFSYDVKMKEKGDIPEGYSVSREKKERFSLILESASTNQTSMYLCASGPGLGGKTQYFGPGTRLLVL.

The chain joins TRBV30 to TRBJ2-7; 7 bases fit TRBD2. V lost 3 bases and J lost 2; bases outside the gene matches: 7. Germline assignment: CDR1 GTSNPN and CDR2 SVGIG (reference sequence). The CDR3 length is 14 residues. The CDR3 protein is CAWRGLAAPYEQYF. The CDR3 DNA is TGTGCCTGGAGGGGCCTAGCGGCCCCCTACGAGCAGTACTTC.